The T cell receptor beta chain described here comes from a study of beta chain features in type 1 diabetes. Study-wide points: Among patients, naive, central memory and Treg TCRB repertoires appeared more similar than among healthy donors. There were fewer insertions and more deletions at the VDJ junctions of type 1 diabetes patients. Significant though moderate, a shortening of TCRB CDR3s appeared in all four CD4+ subsets of Type 1 diabetes patients.

Worth noting for this clone: The antigen remains unidentified.

Isolated RNA was reverse transcribed in full, so expressed TCRB transcripts were sequenced. Method: immunoSEQ multiplex PCR; TCRdb's copy keeps in-frame clones and lacks some. The sample lists 900,000 or so clones, 17% occurring once. CDR1 SEHNR and CDR2 FQNEAQ come from the germline V gene (reference sequence). With 5 bases clipped from V and 7 bases from J, the junction kept 18 bases outside the gene matches. The CDR3 is 17 amino acids. The sequenced sample was naive CD4+ T cells from blood. The source is a woman aged 18-29 years in good health. The chain recombines TRBV7-9 with TRBJ1-2; 8 positions match TRBD1. The CDR3 DNA reads as TGTGCCAGCAGCCATACGCCGGGACAGGAAGTTTTGGGTGGCTACACCTTC. Its protein is CASSHTPGQEVLGGYTF. The full variable domain, its missing parts supplied by reference TRBV7-9 and TRBJ1-2, is DTGVSQNPRHKITKRGQNVTFRCDPISEHNRLYWYRQTLGQGPEFLTYFQNEAQLEKSRLLSDRFSAERPKGSFSTLEIQRTEQGDSAMYLCASSHTPGQEVLGGYTFGSGTRLTVV.